This T cell receptor (beta chain) was sequenced during a study of blood T cell repertoires in COVID-19. Study details: Acute and convalescent COVID-19 samples came from the United States, Italy and Spain. In each case, the material was cDNA or gDNA derived from T cells, B-cell-depleted T cells, or PBMCs.

The CDR3 has 19 amino acids. The trim removed 4 bases at V and 3 bases at J, leaving 17 bases unmatched. Germline values: CDR1 SGHDT, CDR2 YYEEEE. In the study's own analysis: Amplification of reference gene primers provided the estimated nucleated cell counts. The repertoire was sequenced with immunoSEQ multiplex PCR; TCRdb's copy has only in-frame clones and lacks some. V and J calls and clone size are copied from that table; D and trimming were computed from the DNA. The top ten hold roughly 4.6% of the sample, which has roughly 200,000 clones, roughly four fifths seen once. Sequenced: peripheral blood. V gene TRBV5-6 combines with J gene TRBJ2-3; 10 bases are shared with TRBD2. This clonotype originated in a woman in her 70s with active or convalescent COVID-19. The CDR3 is CASSLKRIPGLARTDTQYF. CDR3 in DNA: TGTGCCAGCAGCCTAAAACGAATCCCGGGACTAGCGAGGACAGATACGCAGTATTTT.